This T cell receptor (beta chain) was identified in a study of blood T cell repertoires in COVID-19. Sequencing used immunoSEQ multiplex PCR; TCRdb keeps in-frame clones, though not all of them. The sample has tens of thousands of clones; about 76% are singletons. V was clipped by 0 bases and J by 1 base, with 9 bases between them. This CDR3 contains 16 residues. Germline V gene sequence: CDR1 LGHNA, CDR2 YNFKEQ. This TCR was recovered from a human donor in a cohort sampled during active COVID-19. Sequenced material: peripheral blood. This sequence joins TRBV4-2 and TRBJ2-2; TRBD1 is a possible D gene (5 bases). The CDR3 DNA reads TGTGCCAGCAGCCAAGAGTGGGGCCTGAACACCGGGGAGCTGTTTTTT. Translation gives CASSQEWGLNTGELFF.